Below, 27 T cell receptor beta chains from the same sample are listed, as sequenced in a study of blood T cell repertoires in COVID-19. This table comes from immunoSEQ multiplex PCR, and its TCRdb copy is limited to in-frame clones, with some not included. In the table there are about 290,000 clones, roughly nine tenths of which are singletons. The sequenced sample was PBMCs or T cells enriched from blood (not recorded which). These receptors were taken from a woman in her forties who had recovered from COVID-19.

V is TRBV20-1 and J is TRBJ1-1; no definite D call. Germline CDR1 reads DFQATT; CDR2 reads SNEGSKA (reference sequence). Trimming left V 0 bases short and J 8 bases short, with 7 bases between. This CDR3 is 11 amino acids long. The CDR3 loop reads CSARDSREAFF. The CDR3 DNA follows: TGCAGTGCTAGAGATTCGAGGGAAGCTTTCTTT.

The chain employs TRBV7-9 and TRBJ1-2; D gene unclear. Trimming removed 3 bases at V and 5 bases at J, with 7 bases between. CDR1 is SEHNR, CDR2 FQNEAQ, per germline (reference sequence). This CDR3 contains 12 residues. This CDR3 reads CASSFGAYGYTF. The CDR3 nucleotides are TGTGCCAGCAGCTTCGGAGCTTATGGCTACACCTTC.

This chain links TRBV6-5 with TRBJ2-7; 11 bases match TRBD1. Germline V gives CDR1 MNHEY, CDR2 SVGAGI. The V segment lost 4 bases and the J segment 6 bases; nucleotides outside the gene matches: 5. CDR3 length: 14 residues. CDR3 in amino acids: CASSSRTGGGEQYF. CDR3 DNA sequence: TGTGCCAGCAGTTCCCGGACAGGGGGCGGCGAGCAGTACTTC.

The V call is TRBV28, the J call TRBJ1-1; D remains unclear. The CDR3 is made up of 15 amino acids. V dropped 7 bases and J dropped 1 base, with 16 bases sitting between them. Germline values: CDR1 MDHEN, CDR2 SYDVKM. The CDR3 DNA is TGTGCCAGCACCACACCTAACCGGGGGAACACTGAAGCTTTCTTT. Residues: CASTTPNRGNTEAFF.

CDR3 bases: TGCGCCAGCAGCTTGGAACCTACCGGCCAGGGGGACACTGAAGCTTTCTTT. This translates into CASSLEPTGQGDTEAFF. The rearrangement joins TRBV5-1 to TRBJ1-1, with 7 bases identical to TRBD1. This CDR3 has 17 amino acids. CDR1 and CDR2 from the germline V gene are SGHRS and YFSETQ. Losses at the gene ends were 0 bases for V and 3 bases for J; bases not matched to a gene: 11.

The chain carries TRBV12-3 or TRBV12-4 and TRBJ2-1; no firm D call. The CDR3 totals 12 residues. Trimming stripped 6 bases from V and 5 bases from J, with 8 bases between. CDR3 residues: CASRLRDNEQFF. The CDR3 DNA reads TGTGCCAGCAGACTCCGGGACAATGAGCAGTTCTTC.

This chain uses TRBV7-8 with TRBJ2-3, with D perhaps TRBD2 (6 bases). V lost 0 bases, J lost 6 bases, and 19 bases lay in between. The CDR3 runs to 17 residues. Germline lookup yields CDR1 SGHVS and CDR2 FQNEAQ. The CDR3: CASSLARGGRNLDTQYF. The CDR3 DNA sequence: TGTGCCAGCAGCTTAGCGCGGGGTGGGAGGAATTTGGATACGCAGTATTTT. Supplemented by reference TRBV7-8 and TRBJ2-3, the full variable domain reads GAGVSQSPRYKVAKRGQDVALRCDPISGHVSLFWYQQALGQGPEFLTYFQNEAQLDKSGLPSDRFFAERPEGSVSTLKIQRTQQEDSAVYLCASSLARGGRNLDTQYFGPGTRLTVL.

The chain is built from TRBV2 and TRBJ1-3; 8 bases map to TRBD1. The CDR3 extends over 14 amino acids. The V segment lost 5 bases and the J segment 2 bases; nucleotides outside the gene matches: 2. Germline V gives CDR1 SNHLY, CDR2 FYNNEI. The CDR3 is CASSMDRAGNTIYF. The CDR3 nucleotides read TGTGCCAGCAGTATGGACAGGGCTGGAAACACCATATATTTT.

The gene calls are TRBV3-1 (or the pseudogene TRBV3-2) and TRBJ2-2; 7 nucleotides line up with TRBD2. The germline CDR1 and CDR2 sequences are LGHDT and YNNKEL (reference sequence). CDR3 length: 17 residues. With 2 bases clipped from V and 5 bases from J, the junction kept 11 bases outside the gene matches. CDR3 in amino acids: CASSQRLASRRTGELFF. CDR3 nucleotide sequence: TGTGCCAGCAGCCAACGACTAGCTTCAAGGAGGACCGGGGAGCTGTTTTTT.

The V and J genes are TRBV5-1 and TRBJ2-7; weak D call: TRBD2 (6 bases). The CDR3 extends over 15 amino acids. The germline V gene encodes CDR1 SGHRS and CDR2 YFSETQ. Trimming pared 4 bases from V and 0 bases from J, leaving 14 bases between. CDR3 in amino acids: CASSPAGPGSYEQYF. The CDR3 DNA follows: TGCGCCAGCAGCCCAGCGGGTCCGGGCTCCTACGAGCAGTACTTC.

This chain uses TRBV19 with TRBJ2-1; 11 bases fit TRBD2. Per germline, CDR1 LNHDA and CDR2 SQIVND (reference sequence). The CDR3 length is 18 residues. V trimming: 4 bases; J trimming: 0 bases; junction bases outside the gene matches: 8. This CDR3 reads CASSRRTSGGSSYNEQFF. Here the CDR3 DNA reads TGTGCCAGTAGTAGAAGAACTAGCGGGGGTAGCTCCTACAATGAGCAGTTCTTC.

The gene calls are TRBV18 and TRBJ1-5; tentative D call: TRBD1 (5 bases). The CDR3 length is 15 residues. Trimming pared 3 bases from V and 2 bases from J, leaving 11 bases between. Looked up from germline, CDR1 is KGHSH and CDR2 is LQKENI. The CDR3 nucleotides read TGTGCCAGCTCACCGCAGGGAAAGGGCAATCAGCCCCAGCATTTT. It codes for CASSPQGKGNQPQHF.

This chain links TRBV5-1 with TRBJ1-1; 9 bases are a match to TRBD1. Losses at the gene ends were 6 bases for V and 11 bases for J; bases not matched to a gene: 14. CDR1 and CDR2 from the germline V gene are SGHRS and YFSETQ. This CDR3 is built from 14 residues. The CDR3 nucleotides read TGCGCCAGCACCCCAACAGGGGGCCTGGTTTCGGCTTTCTTT. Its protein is CASTPTGGLVSAFF.

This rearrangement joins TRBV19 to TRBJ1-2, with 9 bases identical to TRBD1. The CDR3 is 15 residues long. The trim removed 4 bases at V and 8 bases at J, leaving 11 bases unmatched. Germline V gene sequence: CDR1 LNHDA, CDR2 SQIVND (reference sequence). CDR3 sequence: CASSRGTGIIGGYTF. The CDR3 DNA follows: TGTGCCAGTAGTAGGGGGACAGGGATCATTGGAGGCTACACCTTC. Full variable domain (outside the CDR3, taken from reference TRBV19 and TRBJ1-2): DGGITQSPKYLFRKEGQNVTLSCEQNLNHDAMYWYRQDPGQGLRLIYYSQIVNDFQKGDIAEGYSVSREKKESFPLTVTSAQKNPTAFYLCASSRGTGIIGGYTFGSGTRLTVV.

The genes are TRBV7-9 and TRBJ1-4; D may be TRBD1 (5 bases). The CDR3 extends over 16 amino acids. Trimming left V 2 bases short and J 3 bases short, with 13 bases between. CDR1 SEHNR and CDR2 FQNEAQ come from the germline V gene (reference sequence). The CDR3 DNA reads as TGTGCCAGCAGCTTATACCGGCGGGGGGCTAATGAAAAACTGTTTTTT. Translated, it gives CASSLYRRGANEKLFF.

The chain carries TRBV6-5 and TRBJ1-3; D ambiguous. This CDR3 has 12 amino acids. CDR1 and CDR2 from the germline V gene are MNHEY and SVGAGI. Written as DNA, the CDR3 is TGTGCAACCAACGGGGCTGGAAACACCATATATTTT. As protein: CATNGAGNTIYF.

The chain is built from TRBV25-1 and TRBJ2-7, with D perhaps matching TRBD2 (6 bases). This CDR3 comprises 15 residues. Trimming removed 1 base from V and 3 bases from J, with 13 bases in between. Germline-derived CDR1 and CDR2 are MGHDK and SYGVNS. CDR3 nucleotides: TGTGCCAGCAGTGAATTAGGCGGGACGCTCTACGAGCAGTACTTC. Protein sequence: CASSELGGTLYEQYF.

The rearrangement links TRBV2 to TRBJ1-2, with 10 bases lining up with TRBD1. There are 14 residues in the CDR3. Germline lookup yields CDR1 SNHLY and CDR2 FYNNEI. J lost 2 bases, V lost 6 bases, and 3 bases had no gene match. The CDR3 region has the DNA TGTGCCAGCAGACAGGGACAGGGGAACTATGGCTACACCTTC. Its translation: CASRQGQGNYGYTF. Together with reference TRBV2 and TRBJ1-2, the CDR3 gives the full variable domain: EPEVTQTPSHQVTQMGQEVILRCVPISNHLYFYWYRQILGQKVEFLVSFYNNEISEKSEIFDDQFSVERPDGSNFTLKIRSTKLEDSAMYFCASRQGQGNYGYTFGSGTRLTVV.

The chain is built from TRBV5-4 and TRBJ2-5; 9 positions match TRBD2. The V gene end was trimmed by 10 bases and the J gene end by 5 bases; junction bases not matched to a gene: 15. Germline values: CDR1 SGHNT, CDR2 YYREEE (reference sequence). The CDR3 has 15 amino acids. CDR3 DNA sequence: TGTGCCGGGTCCTCTTCGCGGGAGGGCCGGGAGACCCAGTACTTC. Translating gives CAGSSSREGRETQYF.

This CDR3 reads CASSQLTTGNYGYTF. The DNA of the CDR3 is TGCGCCAGCAGCCAACTCACTACAGGGAACTATGGCTACACCTTC. The genes are TRBV4-1 and TRBJ1-2; the D gene is possibly TRBD1 (6 bases). The germline gives CDR1 MGHRA, CDR2 YSYEKL. V was cut by 2 bases and J by 2 bases, with 12 bases left in between. This CDR3 region has 15 residues.

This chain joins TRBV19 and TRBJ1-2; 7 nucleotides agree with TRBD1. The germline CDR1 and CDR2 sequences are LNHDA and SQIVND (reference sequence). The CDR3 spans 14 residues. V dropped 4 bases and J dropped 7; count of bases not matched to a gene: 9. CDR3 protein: CASSTGDRAGGYTF. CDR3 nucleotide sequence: TGTGCCAGTAGTACGGGGGACAGAGCGGGTGGCTACACCTTC.

Here the CDR3 reads CASSPVANTEAFF. The CDR3 DNA is TGCGCCAGCAGCCCCGTGGCGAACACTGAAGCTTTCTTT. J is TRBJ1-1 and V is TRBV10-1; D ambiguous. Germline V gene lookup returns CDR1 WNHNN and CDR2 SYGVQD (reference sequence). This CDR3 region has 13 residues. The V end was cut by 6 bases, the J end by 1 base, with 9 bases between.

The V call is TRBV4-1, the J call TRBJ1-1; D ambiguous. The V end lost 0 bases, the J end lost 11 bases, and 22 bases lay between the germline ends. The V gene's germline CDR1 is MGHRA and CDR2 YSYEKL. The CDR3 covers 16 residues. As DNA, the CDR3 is TGCGCCAGCAGCCAAGATTTCTCGGGGTTGGCTGTTGGGGCTTTCTTT. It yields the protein CASSQDFSGLAVGAFF.

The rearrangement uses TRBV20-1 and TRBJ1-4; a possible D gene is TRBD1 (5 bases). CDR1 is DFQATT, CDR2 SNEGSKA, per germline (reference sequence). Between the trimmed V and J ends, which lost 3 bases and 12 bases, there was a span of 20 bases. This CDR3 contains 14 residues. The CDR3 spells CSASTTQGGGELFF. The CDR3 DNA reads TGCAGTGCTAGTACTACCCAGGGTGGGGGGGAACTGTTTTTT.

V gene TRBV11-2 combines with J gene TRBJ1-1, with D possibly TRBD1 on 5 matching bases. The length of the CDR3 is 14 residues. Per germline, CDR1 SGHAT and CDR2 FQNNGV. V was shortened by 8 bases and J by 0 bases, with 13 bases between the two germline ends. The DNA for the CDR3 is TGTGCCAGCTCGACAGATTGGGTGAACACTGAAGCTTTCTTT. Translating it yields CASSTDWVNTEAFF.

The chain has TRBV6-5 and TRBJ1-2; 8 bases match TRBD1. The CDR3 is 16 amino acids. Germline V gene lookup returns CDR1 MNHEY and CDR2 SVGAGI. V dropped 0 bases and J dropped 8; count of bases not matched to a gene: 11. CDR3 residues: CASSYSNPTGEDGYTF. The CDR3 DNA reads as TGTGCCAGCAGTTACTCGAACCCGACAGGGGAGGACGGCTACACCTTC.

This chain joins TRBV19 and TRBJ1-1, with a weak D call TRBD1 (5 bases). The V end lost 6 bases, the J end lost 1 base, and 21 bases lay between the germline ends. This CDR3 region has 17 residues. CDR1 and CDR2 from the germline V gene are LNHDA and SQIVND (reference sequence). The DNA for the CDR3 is TGTGCCAGTAGCCCCCAGCGGAGGGGAGTTGGGAACACTGAAGCTTTCTTT. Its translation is CASSPQRRGVGNTEAFF. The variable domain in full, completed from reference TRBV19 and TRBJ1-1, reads DGGITQSPKYLFRKEGQNVTLSCEQNLNHDAMYWYRQDPGQGLRLIYYSQIVNDFQKGDIAEGYSVSREKKESFPLTVTSAQKNPTAFYLCASSPQRRGVGNTEAFFGQGTRLTVV.